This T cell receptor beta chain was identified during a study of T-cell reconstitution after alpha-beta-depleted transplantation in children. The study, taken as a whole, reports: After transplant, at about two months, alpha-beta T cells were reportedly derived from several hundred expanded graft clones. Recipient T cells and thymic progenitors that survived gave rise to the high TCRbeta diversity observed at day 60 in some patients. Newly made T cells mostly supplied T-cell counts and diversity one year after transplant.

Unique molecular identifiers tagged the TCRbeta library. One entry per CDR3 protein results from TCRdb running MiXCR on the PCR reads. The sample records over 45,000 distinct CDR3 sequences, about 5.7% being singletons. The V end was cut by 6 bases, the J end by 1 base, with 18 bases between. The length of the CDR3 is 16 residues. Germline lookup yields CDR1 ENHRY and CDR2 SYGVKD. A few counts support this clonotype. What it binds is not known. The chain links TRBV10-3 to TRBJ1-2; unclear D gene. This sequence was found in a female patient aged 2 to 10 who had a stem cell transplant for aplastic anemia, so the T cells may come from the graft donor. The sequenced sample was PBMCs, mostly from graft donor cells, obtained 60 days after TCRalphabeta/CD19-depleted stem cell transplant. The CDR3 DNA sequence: TGTGCCATCAGAACCCTGGCCATCGGCGGTAACTATGGCTACACCTTC. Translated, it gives CAIRTLAIGGNYGYTF.